Presented here are 10 T cell receptor beta chains from one specimen sequenced in a study of shared clonotypes between healthy human individuals. Only in-frame clones appear in the TCRdb table, and some are missing; sequencing was by immunoSEQ multiplex PCR. The sample holds about 1.5 million clones, 98% seen once. Sequencing was done on a sample of naive CD4+ T cells sorted from blood. Described subset: CD45RA+ positively selected. Source of these receptors: a man aged 25 to 40 in good health.

About this clone: The same CDR3 can be traced to other DNA sequences in this sample. V gene TRBV28 combines with J gene TRBJ2-7, with D perhaps TRBD2 (5 bases). The germline CDR1 and CDR2 sequences are MDHEN and SYDVKM. V was cut by 2 bases and J by 3 bases, with 8 bases left in between. CDR3 size: 13 residues. CDR3 in amino acids: CASSLAGIYEQYF. In DNA form, the CDR3 reads TGTGCCAGCAGTTTAGCGGGTATCTACGAGCAGTACTTC.

The rearrangement links TRBV9 to TRBJ2-5, with no clear D. There are 13 residues in the CDR3. The V gene lost 0 bases and the J gene lost 2 bases, with 5 bases spanning the gap. Looked up from germline, CDR1 is SGDLS and CDR2 is YYNGEE. The CDR3 region has the DNA TGTGCCAGCAGCGTAGAGTGGCAAGAGACCCAGTACTTC. Protein sequence: CASSVEWQETQYF.

The rearrangement uses TRBV6-5 and TRBJ2-5; no reliable D call. V was cut by 7 bases and J by 9 bases, with 15 bases left in between. CDR3 length equals 12 residues. The V gene's germline CDR1 is MNHEY and CDR2 SVGAGI. This CDR3 reads CASTNRYGPQYF. CDR3 nucleotide sequence: TGTGCCAGCACCAACCGGTATGGCCCCCAGTACTTC.

This clone came up once. The chain employs TRBV28 and TRBJ2-1; D remains ambiguous. CDR3 length: 13 amino acids. The germline V gene has CDR1 MDHEN and CDR2 SYDVKM. V was pared by 3 bases and J by 8 bases, with 11 bases between. For the CDR3, the DNA is TGTGCCAGCAGTTTGGTTGGGATCCATGAGCAGTTCTTC. It encodes CASSLVGIHEQFF.

The chain joins TRBV7-9 to TRBJ2-7; the D is unclear. This CDR3 spans 14 amino acids. Germline lookup yields CDR1 SEHNR and CDR2 FQNEAQ (reference sequence). V was shortened by 4 bases and J by 2 bases, with 12 bases between the two germline ends. The CDR3 DNA is TGTGCCAGCAGCTCCAACCTGGGAACCTACGAGCAGTACTTC. It codes for CASSSNLGTYEQYF.

The chain employs TRBV4-3 and TRBJ2-1; 9 bases align to TRBD2. The CDR3 covers 17 residues. CDR1 LGHNA and CDR2 YSLEER come from the germline V gene. V shed 1 base, J shed 6 bases, and the junction held 10 bases outside the gene matches. The CDR3 bases are TGCGCCAGCAGCCAAGTGTTAGCGGGAGTATCGGGCAATGAGCAGTTCTTC. Its protein is CASSQVLAGVSGNEQFF.

This CDR3 is CASTRTSTYNEQFF. DNA of the CDR3: TGTGCCAGCACCCGGACTAGTACCTACAATGAGCAGTTCTTC. The chain couples TRBV6-1 to TRBJ2-1; TRBD2 matches 7 bases. The CDR3 is 14 amino acids. The junction had 5 bases not matched to a gene; V was cut back by 7 bases and J by 2 bases. Germline CDR1 reads MNHNS; CDR2 reads SASEGT.

V is TRBV5-1 and J is TRBJ2-7; D is unresolved. Trimming left V 0 bases short and J 7 bases short, with 17 bases between. Germline V gene sequence: CDR1 SGHRS, CDR2 YFSETQ. CDR3 length: 15 residues. The CDR3 region is CASSLEGAGAREQYF. In nucleotides, the CDR3 is TGCGCCAGCAGCTTGGAAGGCGCTGGAGCTAGGGAGCAGTACTTC.

The chain employs TRBV18 and TRBJ1-4; tentatively, D is TRBD1 (5 bases). Trimming left V 6 bases short and J 6 bases short, with 14 bases between. The CDR3 is made up of 14 amino acids. Germline CDR1 and CDR2: KGHSH and LQKENI. The CDR3 region is CASSPGTLDEKLFF. The CDR3 DNA sequence: TGTGCCAGCTCCCCCGGGACTTTGGATGAAAAACTGTTTTTT.

V is TRBV7-3 and J is TRBJ2-7, with D hard to call. This CDR3 is 14 amino acids long. Trimming removed 4 bases from V and 0 bases from J, with 10 bases in between. Germline V gene data show CDR1 as SGHTA and CDR2 as FQGTGA. For the CDR3, the DNA is TGTGCCAGCAGCTCGGAGCCTCTCTCCTACGAGCAGTACTTC. It translates to CASSSEPLSYEQYF. Full variable domain (rest looked up from reference TRBV7-3 and TRBJ2-7): GAGVSQTPSNKVTEKGKYVELRCDPISGHTALYWYRQSLGQGPEFLIYFQGTGAADDSGLPNDRFFAVRPEGSVSTLKIQRTERGDSAVYLCASSSEPLSYEQYFGPGTRLTVT.